The rows below give T cell receptor beta chains drawn from one sample of a study of T cell responses to AZD1222 COVID-19 vaccine. Some clones are missing from TCRdb's copy, which holds only in-frame ones; the method was immunoSEQ multiplex PCR. The sample lists about 130,000 clones, roughly 94% occurring once. Sequencing used peripheral blood, obtained on day 0 of AZD1222 vaccination. These receptors were taken from an adult in good health. CDR3s include the opening cysteine and the closing phenylalanine or tryptophan. Fields, in order: clone size, J gene, D gene, V gene, CDR3 protein, CDR3 DNA. A D gene is named only where the DNA matches it firmly. Only part of the rows carry a size: once, few, many, or a class if the clone is expanded.

size: NA
J: TRBJ2-2
D: NA
V: TRBV11-2
CDR3: CASSLGSFNTGELFF
DNA: TGTGCCAGCAGCCTGGGTTCTTTTAACACCGGGGAGCTGTTTTTT

size: once
J: TRBJ2-1
D: NA
V: TRBV27
CDR3: CASGFSSGASYNEQFF
DNA: TGTGCCAGCGGTTTCTCTTCGGGAGCCTCCTACAATGAGCAGTTCTTC

size: NA
J: TRBJ2-7
D: NA
V: TRBV11-2
CDR3: CASSFAFPYEQYF
DNA: TGTGCCAGCAGCTTCGCTTTTCCCTACGAGCAGTACTTC

size: NA
J: TRBJ2-3
D: NA
V: TRBV6-5
CDR3: CASSSELGTDTQYF
DNA: TGTGCCAGCAGTTCCGAGTTGGGCACAGATACGCAGTATTTT

size: NA
J: TRBJ2-3
D: TRBD2
V: TRBV19
CDR3: CASSHLAGDGTDTQYF
DNA: TGTGCCAGTAGTCACCTAGCGGGAGACGGCACAGATACGCAGTATTTT

size: NA
J: TRBJ2-2
D: TRBD2
V: TRBV10-3
CDR3: CAISESAGENTGELFF
DNA: TGTGCCATCAGTGAGTCCGCGGGAGAGAACACCGGGGAGCTGTTTTTT

size: NA
J: TRBJ1-5
D: NA
V: TRBV12-3/TRBV12-4
CDR3: CASSLDEGQPQHF
DNA: TGTGCCAGCAGCCTGGATGAGGGCCAGCCCCAGCATTTT

size: NA
J: TRBJ2-7
D: TRBD2
V: TRBV5-4
CDR3: CASSPGGAGGYEQYF
DNA: TGTGCCAGCAGCCCTGGGGGAGCGGGAGGATACGAGCAGTACTTC

size: NA
J: TRBJ1-1
D: TRBD1
V: TRBV18
CDR3: CASSPRTGQDTEAFF
DNA: TGTGCCAGCTCACCGAGGACAGGGCAGGACACTGAAGCTTTCTTT

size: NA
J: TRBJ2-7
D: TRBD1
V: TRBV7-9
CDR3: CASSSGTVGSYEQYF
DNA: TGTGCCAGCAGCTCCGGGACAGTGGGCTCCTACGAGCAGTACTTC

size: NA
J: TRBJ1-1
D: NA
V: TRBV3-1/TRBV3-2
CDR3: CASSLTTENTEAFF
DNA: TGTGCCAGCAGCCTGACGACAGAAAACACTGAAGCTTTCTTT

size: NA
J: TRBJ1-6
D: NA
V: TRBV12-3/TRBV12-4
CDR3: CASSFSNSPLHF
DNA: TGTGCCAGCAGTTTCAGTAATTCACCCCTCCACTTT

size: few
J: TRBJ1-1
D: NA
V: TRBV5-4
CDR3: CASSLWNTEAFF
DNA: TGTGCCAGCAGCTTGTGGAACACTGAAGCTTTCTTT

size: NA
J: TRBJ1-2
D: NA
V: TRBV5-6
CDR3: CASSWGRLRAQNYGYTF
DNA: TGTGCCAGCAGCTGGGGACGGTTGAGGGCCCAGAACTATGGCTACACCTTC